This T cell receptor beta chain derives from a study of beta chain features in type 1 diabetes. Worth noting for this clone: The antigen is not known.

The isolated RNA, all of it, was reverse transcribed, so expressed TCRB transcripts were what got sequenced. For naive, central memory and regulatory T cell samples, reads averaged around 3.5 million. The assay was immunoSEQ multiplex PCR, and TCRdb's table has in-frame clones only and misses some. The profile shows 300,000 to 400,000 clones, 13% of them singletons. Sorted CD4+ subsets: naive, central memory, regulatory, stem cell-like memory (CD45RO/CCR7/CD25/CD127/CD95/CD27 panel). The trim removed 2 bases at V and 6 bases at J, leaving 1 base unmatched. This CDR3 has 14 residues. CDR1 WNHNN and CDR2 SYGVQD come from the germline V gene (reference sequence). Study outcomes and limitations: The naive, central memory and Treg TCRB repertoires of patients appeared to be more similar to one another than those of healthy donors. Moderately but significantly shorter TCRB CDR3s were found in Type 1 diabetes patients in all four CD4+ subsets. PCR might pick shorter templates more often, in the same way for patients and controls.

Sample: naive CD4+ T cells from blood. This receptor was taken from a woman aged 18-29 years with type 1 diabetes. The chain employs TRBV10-1 and TRBJ2-2; 9 nucleotides match TRBD2. The CDR3 is CASSEAGGAGELFF. CDR3 DNA: TGCGCCAGCAGTGAGGCGGGAGGGGCCGGGGAGCTGTTTTTT.